The T cell receptor (beta chain) under discussion was sequenced for a study of cytotoxic CD8 clonotypes in ibrutinib-treated CLL. Study at large: Each sample contained, on average, just over 250,000 productive templates and tens of thousands of productive rearrangements. The study's findings and limits: Baseline clonality was higher than in age-matched healthy donors and moved in step with circulating CD8+ T-cell counts.

The CDR3 sequence is 14 residues long. Germline CDR1 and CDR2: SGHVS and FQNEAQ. The V gene end was trimmed by 0 bases and the J gene end by 4 bases; junction bases not matched to a gene: 2. Produced via immunoSEQ multiplex PCR; TCRdb's table is partial and in-frame only. The table lists 150,000 or so clones, 79% of them singletons. As regards this clone: Its antigen is not known.

Here the sequenced sample was PBMCs, taken after 12 months of ibrutinib treatment. This rearrangement joins TRBV7-8 to TRBJ1-2; 7 nucleotides line up with TRBD1. The clonotype comes from a human donor with chronic lymphocytic leukemia. The CDR3 DNA sequence: TGTGCCAGCAGCTTAGCGGACAGGACCTATGGCTACACCTTC. Protein product: CASSLADRTYGYTF.